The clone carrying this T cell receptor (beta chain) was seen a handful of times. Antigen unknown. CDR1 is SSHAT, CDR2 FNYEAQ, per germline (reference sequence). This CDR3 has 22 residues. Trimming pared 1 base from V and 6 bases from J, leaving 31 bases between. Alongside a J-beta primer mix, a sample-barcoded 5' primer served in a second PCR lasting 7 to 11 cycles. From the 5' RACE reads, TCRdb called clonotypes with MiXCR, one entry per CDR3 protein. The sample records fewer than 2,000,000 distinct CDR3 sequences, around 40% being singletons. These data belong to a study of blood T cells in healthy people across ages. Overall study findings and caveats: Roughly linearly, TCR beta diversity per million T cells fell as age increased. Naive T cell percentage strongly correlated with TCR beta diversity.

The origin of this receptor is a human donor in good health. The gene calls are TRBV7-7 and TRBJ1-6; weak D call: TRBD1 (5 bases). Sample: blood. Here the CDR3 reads CASSLDYPGPYHPVWGNSPLHF. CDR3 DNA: TGTGCCAGCAGCTTAGATTACCCAGGGCCCTACCACCCTGTATGGGGTAATTCACCCCTCCACTTT. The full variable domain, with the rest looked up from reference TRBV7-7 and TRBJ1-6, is GAGVSQSPRYKVTKRGQDVTLRCDPISSHATLYWYQQALGQGPEFLTYFNYEAQPDKSGLPSDRFSAERPEGSISTLTIQRTEQRDSAMYRCASSLDYPGPYHPVWGNSPLHFGNGTRLTVT.